The rows below give T cell receptor beta chains drawn from one sample of a study of OX40 agonist ivuxolimab in advanced cancers. Measured with immunoSEQ multiplex PCR; TCRdb has only the in-frame clones, and not every one. The sample has some 70,000 clones; roughly 88% are singletons. This specimen was CD4+ or CD8+ T cells sorted from blood, taken in a trial of the OX40 agonist ivuxolimab. The origin of the receptors is an adult with an advanced solid tumor such as melanoma, head and neck, liver or kidney cancer. CDR3s include the opening cysteine and the closing phenylalanine or tryptophan. D genes are given only for firm matches. Part of the rows lack a size; the others show once, few, many or a class for expanded clones.

v_call,d_call,j_call,cdr3_length,clone_size,cdr3_nt,cdr3_aa
TRBV5-1,.,TRBJ2-7,14,.,TGCGCCAGCAGCTTGACGGGGCCAGTCTACGAGCAGTACTTC,CASSLTGPVYEQYF
TRBV13,TRBD2,TRBJ2-5,17,.,TGTGCCAGCAGCTTAGTAGGGCTAGCGGGAGACCAAGAGACCCAGTACTTC,CASSLVGLAGDQETQYF
TRBV7-2,.,TRBJ1-5,15,.,TGTGCCAGCAGCTTGGTACAGGATAGCAATCAGCCCCAGCATTTT,CASSLVQDSNQPQHF
TRBV28,.,TRBJ2-7,14,.,TGTGCCAGCAGTTTTTTAGGGAACGCCTACGAGCAGTACTTC,CASSFLGNAYEQYF
TRBV6-1,.,TRBJ2-6,15,once,TGTGCCAGCAGCTCACAGGGTTCTGGGGCCAACGTCCTGACTTTC,CASSSQGSGANVLTF
TRBV9,.,TRBJ2-3,12,.,TGTGCCAGCAGCACGACCACAGATACGCAGTATTTT,CASSTTTDTQYF
TRBV2,TRBD2,TRBJ2-5,16,.,TGTGCCAGCAGTGGGGGAACTAGCGGTCCGCAAGAGACCCAGTACTTC,CASSGGTSGPQETQYF
TRBV7-3,.,TRBJ2-2,14,.,TGTGCCAGCAGCTTAAGTCTGACGGGCGGGGAGCTGTTTTTT,CASSLSLTGGELFF
TRBV7-2,.,TRBJ1-1,15,few,TGTGCCAGCAGCTTATCTGGGAGTCTGGGCACTGAAGCTTTCTTT,CASSLSGSLGTEAFF
TRBV5-1,TRBD1,TRBJ1-2,14,.,TGCGCCAGCAGCTTGGCTGCAGGGGGCTATGGCTACACCTTC,CASSLAAGGYGYTF
TRBV9,.,TRBJ1-2,12,.,TGTGCCAGCAGCAGTAAGAACTATGGCTACACCTTC,CASSSKNYGYTF
TRBV7-9,.,TRBJ2-1,13,.,TGTGCCAGCAGCTTAGCACAGGGCAATGAGCAGTTCTTC,CASSLAQGNEQFF
TRBV2,TRBD1,TRBJ2-1,16,.,TGTGCCAGCACCGGACAGGGGGGGAGCTCCTACAATGAGCAGTTCTTC,CASTGQGGSSYNEQFF
TRBV14,.,TRBJ2-7,12,.,TGTGCCAGCAGCCCCGCCCAGGGCGAGCAGTACTTC,CASSPAQGEQYF
TRBV5-4,.,TRBJ1-1,17,.,TGTGCCAGCAGCCCACAGATGGGCCAGGGCATGAACACTGAAGCTTTCTTT,CASSPQMGQGMNTEAFF
TRBV4-2,TRBD2,TRBJ2-3,20,.,TGTGCCAGCAGCCTCAATGAAGTTCGGGGCGGGAGGAGTGTCACAGATACGCAGTATTTT,CASSLNEVRGGRSVTDTQYF
TRBV5-1,.,TRBJ2-3,16,.,TGCGCCAGCAACTTGAACACGGGAGCGTCTGTAGATACGCAGTATTTT,CASNLNTGASVDTQYF
TRBV19,.,TRBJ2-6,15,.,TGTGCCAGTAGGTATGGGGAGACAGGGGCCAACGTCCTGACTTTC,CASRYGETGANVLTF
TRBV5-6,.,TRBJ2-3,11,.,TGTGCCAGCAGCCGGACGGATACGCAGTATTTT,CASSRTDTQYF
TRBV27,.,TRBJ2-3,16,.,TGTGCCAGCAGTCCCGGGCCTGGACTGGTCCCGGTTACGCAGTATTTT,CASSPGPGLVPVTQYF
TRBV9,TRBD1,TRBJ1-2,17,.,TGTGCCAGCAGCGTAGATGGGACAGGGGTTTCTAACTATGGCTACACCTTC,CASSVDGTGVSNYGYTF
TRBV7-2,.,TRBJ2-7,13,once,TGTGCCAGCAGCTTAGTTGGGGAGTACGAGCAGTACTTC,CASSLVGEYEQYF
TRBV5-5,TRBD1,TRBJ2-1,15,.,TGTGCCAGCAGCTTGGGAGCAGGGGGCTACAATGAGCAGTTCTTC,CASSLGAGGYNEQFF
TRBV6-6,.,TRBJ2-5,15,.,TGTGCCACCACCATTGAAGGTCTAGCAAGGGAGACCCAGTACTTC,CATTIEGLARETQYF
TRBV7-2,.,TRBJ1-6,14,.,TGTGCCAGCAGCTCGGGGGGCATTAATTCACCCCTCCACTTT,CASSSGGINSPLHF
TRBV4-3,.,TRBJ2-1,18,once,TGCGCCAGCAGCCAATTTCCTTGGACAGTGACCTCCTACAATGAGCAGTTCTTC,CASSQFPWTVTSYNEQFF
TRBV30,TRBD2,TRBJ2-7,13,.,TGTGCCTGGAGTCGGGGGGTTTCCTACGAGCAGTACTTC,CAWSRGVSYEQYF
TRBV10-1,TRBD1,TRBJ1-2,15,.,TGCGCCAGCAATCCCTTACAGGGGGGAATTGTTGGCTACACCTTC,CASNPLQGGIVGYTF